The 12 T cell receptor beta chains presented below share a single source sample, sequenced in a study of T-cell memory formation after mild COVID-19. Each CDR3 protein gets one entry after TCRdb re-called the 5' RACE reads with MiXCR. The profile covers about 610,000 distinct CDR3 sequences, with 15% to 20% appearing a single time and less than 10% taken by the ten largest. Sequenced sample: PBMCs or a T cell subset sorted from them (not recorded which). These receptors originate from an adult woman who had mild COVID-19 (a few samples of this study predate the infection). Cell type and time point are not known.

The chain is built from TRBV20-1 and TRBJ2-3; D unclear. The length of the CDR3 is 17 residues. The V and J ends lost 0 bases and 2 bases respectively, with 18 bases between them. CDR1 and CDR2 (germline): DFQATT, SNEGSKA (reference sequence). CDR3 coding DNA: TGCAGTGCTAGAGACGTTCCAAGGCGGCTTGACACAGATACGCAGTATTTT. Its translation is CSARDVPRRLDTDTQYF.

This clonotype was seen a few times. J is TRBJ1-1 and V is TRBV20-1, with TRBD1 as a possible D gene (5 bases). The ends were cut back, 5 bases at V and 0 bases at J, with 16 bases in the middle. Germline loops: CDR1 DFQATT, CDR2 SNEGSKA (reference sequence). This CDR3 contains 15 residues. CDR3 DNA sequence: TGCAGTGCTCGACCTTTAGACAGCATGAACACTGAAGCTTTCTTT. Its protein is CSARPLDSMNTEAFF.

Here the CDR3 DNA reads TGTGCCAGCAGCTTAGCGTGGGGGGACAGGGTGAACACTGAAGCTTTCTTT. This codes for CASSLAWGDRVNTEAFF. The chain joins TRBV7-6 to TRBJ1-1; 9 bases align to TRBD1. The ends lost 0 bases at V and 0 bases at J; junction bases unmatched: 5. The CDR3 spans 17 residues. The germline CDR1 and CDR2 sequences are SGHVS and FNYEAQ.

This clonotype was observed a few times. As DNA, the CDR3 is TGTGCCAGCAGCGTAGAGGCCCAAAGGAGTCCGCAGTATTTT. This codes for CASSVEAQRSPQYF. The J gene is TRBJ2-3, the V gene TRBV9; D not certain. V was shortened by 0 bases and J by 10 bases, with 15 bases between the two germline ends. This CDR3 has 14 residues. Germline V gene sequence: CDR1 SGDLS, CDR2 YYNGEE.

This clonotype was recorded a few times. This chain uses TRBV7-6 with TRBJ1-1; 8 nucleotides align to TRBD1. From germline, CDR1 is SGHVS and CDR2 FNYEAQ. V was clipped by 5 bases and J by 7 bases; unmatched bases: 12. This CDR3 region has 15 residues. The CDR3: CASSPDARGLSEAFF. CDR3 nucleotides: TGTGCCAGCAGCCCCGACGCCAGGGGGCTGAGTGAAGCTTTCTTT.

The genes are TRBV24-1 and TRBJ1-2; the match to TRBD1 covers 9 bases. Per germline, CDR1 KGHDR and CDR2 SFDVKD. V was clipped by 5 bases and J by 4 bases; unmatched bases: 10. The CDR3 loop spans 16 amino acids. DNA for the CDR3: TGTGCCACCAGTGGACACCCGGGACAGGGCCTCTATGGCTACACCTTC. Translation: CATSGHPGQGLYGYTF.

V is TRBV3-1 and J is TRBJ2-1; D call uncertain. V lost 4 bases to trimming and J lost 9 bases, with 10 bases between them. The CDR3 totals 12 residues. The germline CDR1 and CDR2 sequences are LGHDT and YNNKEL (reference sequence). The chain's CDR3 is CASSPQRTEQFF. In DNA form, the CDR3 reads TGTGCCAGCAGCCCCCAACGGACTGAGCAGTTCTTC.

This chain links TRBV6-1 with TRBJ2-5; a possible D gene is TRBD1 (6 bases). The CDR3 covers 14 residues. Trimming removed 2 bases from V and 3 bases from J, with 10 bases in between. CDR1 MNHNS and CDR2 SASEGT come from the germline V gene. The CDR3 DNA follows: TGTGCCAGCAGTGAACACACAGGGAAAGAGACCCAGTACTTC. It codes for CASSEHTGKETQYF.

The chain combines TRBV5-1 with TRBJ2-7; D unclear. V gave up 2 bases and J gave up 0 bases, with 9 bases separating them. This CDR3 is 14 amino acids long. Germline loops: CDR1 SGHRS, CDR2 YFSETQ. In DNA, the CDR3 is TGCGCCAGCAGCTTTTATAGTGACTCCTACGAGCAGTACTTC. Protein product: CASSFYSDSYEQYF.

A few counts support this clonotype. The chain joins TRBV7-3 to TRBJ2-3; D possibly corresponds to TRBD2 (6 bases). The CDR3 has 15 amino acids. Germline values: CDR1 SGHTA, CDR2 FQGTGA. V was trimmed by 3 bases and J by 3 bases, leaving 13 bases between them. The CDR3 region is CASSFTSMPTDTQYF. The CDR3 DNA follows: TGTGCCAGCAGCTTCACTAGCATGCCGACAGATACGCAGTATTTT.

As regards this clonotype: At one of its ends the junction is not consistent with the germline gene, which may arise from a read error. The chain recombines TRBV2 with TRBJ2-3, with D tentatively TRBD2 (5 bases). The CDR3 extends over 13 amino acids. Germline V gene sequence: CDR1 SNHLY, CDR2 FYNNEI. The CDR3: CASSDRRGDTQNF. Here the CDR3 DNA reads TGTGCCAGCAGTGATCGCCGGGGAGACACGCAGAATTTT.

The count of this clonotype is one. V usage is TRBV20-1 and J usage is TRBJ1-5, with 8 bases that match TRBD1. CDR3 length: 17 amino acids. Per germline, CDR1 DFQATT and CDR2 SNEGSKA (reference sequence). V was pared by 6 bases and J by 2 bases, with 15 bases of the junction left unmatched. The CDR3 spells CSAPSRQGFGGNQPQHF. The CDR3 DNA sequence: TGCAGTGCACCGAGTAGACAGGGGTTTGGCGGCAATCAGCCCCAGCATTTT.